This TCR beta chain was obtained from a study of blood T cell repertoires in COVID-19. This table comes from immunoSEQ multiplex PCR, and its TCRdb copy is limited to in-frame clones, with some not included. The table includes 100,000 to 130,000 clones, about nine tenths detected once. The sample was peripheral blood. The clonotype comes from a human donor in a cohort sampled during active COVID-19.

The CDR3 nucleotides read TGTGCCAGCAGCTTGGGACAGGGGAACACCGGGGAGCTGTTTTTT. This translates into CASSLGQGNTGELFF. The V call is TRBV11-2, the J call TRBJ2-2; 9 nucleotides match TRBD1. This CDR3 has 15 amino acids. Looked up from germline, CDR1 is SGHAT and CDR2 is FQNNGV. The junction had 0 bases not matched to a gene; V was cut back by 3 bases and J by 1 base.